A single sample gave rise to the 20 T cell receptor beta chains below, sequenced in a study of T cells in Graves' hyperthyroidism and ophthalmopathy. The TCR beta CDR3 regions underwent amplification using RNA transcripts as the source. The HTBI primer set was used in a first-round RT-PCR of the TCR CDR3. TCRdb used MiXCR to reprocess the multiplex PCR reads, holding one entry per CDR3 protein. Of roughly 420,000 distinct CDR3 sequences detected, about a sixth appear once; the ten largest clones hold approximately 8%. What was sequenced was blood. These receptors all stem from a woman between 18 and 30 years old with Graves' hyperthyroidism.

This clonotype was picked up a small number of times. The rearrangement uses TRBV5-6 and TRBJ1-1; tentatively, D is TRBD1 (5 bases). Trimming took 3 bases from V and 5 from J, leaving 17 bases between them. Germline CDR1 reads SGHDT; CDR2 reads YYEEEE. This CDR3 comprises 15 residues. For the CDR3, the DNA is TGTGCCAGCAGCTGGGGGGGGTCGACGGGAACTGAAGCTTTCTTT. It yields the protein CASSWGGSTGTEAFF.

On this clonotype itself: A much larger clone sits a single nucleotide away, making a read error possible. The rearrangement joins TRBV6-5 to TRBJ2-2; D is ambiguous. The CDR3 has 12 amino acids. CDR1 and CDR2 (germline): MNHEY, SVGAGI. Trimming cost V 2 bases and J 6 bases, with 4 bases left between them. CDR3 residues: CASSYRAGELFF. The CDR3 DNA follows: TGTGCCAGCAGTTACAGGGCCGGGGAGCTGTTTTTT.

Worth noting for this clonotype: A read error is possible here, since a much larger clone lies one base away. The chain joins TRBV19 to TRBJ1-5; D not resolved. Trimming cost V 5 bases and J 3 bases, with 11 bases left between them. The CDR3 runs to 14 residues. Germline V gives CDR1 LNHDA, CDR2 SQIVND (reference sequence). The CDR3 loop reads CASSFGLANQPQHF. The CDR3 DNA reads TGTGCCAGTAGTTTTGGTCTGGCCAATCAGCCCCAGCATTTT.

This chain links TRBV7-2 with TRBJ2-2, with D perhaps matching TRBD2 (5 bases). The V end was cut by 3 bases, the J end by 0 bases, with 20 bases between. Germline V gene data show CDR1 as SGHTA and CDR2 as FQGNSA. This CDR3 is built from 19 residues. Here the CDR3 DNA reads TGTGCCAGCAGCTTCCCCCCCCCGACTACCGCCTCGAACACCGGGGAGCTGTTTTTT. Translating gives CASSFPPPTTASNTGELFF.

This clonotype appeared a few times. J is TRBJ1-4 and V is TRBV24-1; weak D call: TRBD1 (6 bases). The CDR3 runs to 19 residues. V lost 9 bases and J lost 2, with 27 bases in between. CDR1 is KGHDR, CDR2 SFDVKD, per germline. As DNA, the CDR3 is TGTGCCACCGAGCCCGGGAAGTTGGCCCTTCAGGGGACTAATGAAAAACTGTTTTTT. Residues: CATEPGKLALQGTNEKLFF.

This clonotype was detected many times. The V call is TRBV12-3 or TRBV12-4, the J call TRBJ2-3; TRBD2 matches 8 bases. The junction had 11 bases not matched to a gene; V was cut back by 3 bases and J by 3 bases. This CDR3 spans 17 amino acids. CDR3 sequence: CASSLTGGPSVTDTQYF. CDR3 nucleotide sequence: TGTGCCAGCAGTTTGACGGGAGGGCCATCGGTTACAGATACGCAGTATTTT.

This chain connects TRBV28 to TRBJ2-5, with D possibly being TRBD2 (6 bases). Trimming left V 3 bases short and J 4 bases short, with 18 bases between. There are 16 residues in the CDR3. The germline V gene encodes CDR1 MDHEN and CDR2 SYDVKM. The CDR3 nucleotides are TGTGCCAGCAGTTTCCTCCGGGACCGGGGAGGAGAGACCCAGTACTTC. Protein: CASSFLRDRGGETQYF. The whole variable domain, filled in from reference TRBV28 and TRBJ2-5, reads DVKVTQSSRYLVKRTGEKVFLECVQDMDHENMFWYRQDPGLGLRLIYFSYDVKMKEKGDIPEGYSVSREKKERFSLILESASTNQTSMYLCASSFLRDRGGETQYFGPGTRLLVL.

Comment on this clonotype: The junction departs from germline at one end; a sequencing error may be responsible. J is TRBJ2-5 and V is TRBV15; D is undetermined. Germline CDR1 and CDR2: LNHNV and YYDKDF (reference sequence). The CDR3 loop spans 12 amino acids. The CDR3 nucleotides read TGTGCCACCAGCACCGGCGGATCACCCCTCCACTTC. Amino acid sequence: CATSTGGSPLHF.

This rearrangement joins TRBV27 to TRBJ2-7; tentative D call: TRBD1 (5 bases). The CDR3 has 13 residues. Germline V lookup: CDR1 MNHEY, CDR2 SMNVEV (reference sequence). V lost 8 bases to trimming and J lost 1 base, with 12 bases between them. The CDR3 nucleotides are TGTGCCAGCGGCCCAGGGCTTTCCTACGAGCAGTACTTC. Its protein is CASGPGLSYEQYF.

This clonotype appeared a few times. The chain recombines TRBV29-1 with TRBJ2-1; D remains ambiguous. The CDR3 loop spans 11 amino acids. V gave up 7 bases and J gave up 1 base, with 5 bases separating them. Germline V gene sequence: CDR1 SQVTM, CDR2 ANQGSEA. CDR3 sequence: CSATSYNEQFF. CDR3 sequence (DNA): TGCAGCGCGACGTCCTACAATGAGCAGTTCTTC.

This clonotype was seen repeatedly, ten times or more. The CDR3: CASSLRQTYEQYF. The CDR3 nucleotides read TGTGCCAGCAGTTTAAGACAGACCTACGAGCAGTACTTC. The V and J genes are TRBV27 and TRBJ2-7; possibly TRBD1 for D (5 bases). The germline gives CDR1 MNHEY, CDR2 SMNVEV (reference sequence). The V end was cut by 2 bases, the J end by 2 bases, with 7 bases between. This CDR3 contains 13 residues.

There are many counts of this clonotype. This sequence joins TRBV20-1 and TRBJ2-7; 7 positions match TRBD1. The CDR3 consists of 13 residues. V dropped 3 bases and J dropped 1; count of bases not matched to a gene: 3. Germline loops: CDR1 DFQATT, CDR2 SNEGSKA (reference sequence). The CDR3 sequence: CSARDRYSYEQYF. Here the CDR3 DNA reads TGCAGTGCTAGGGACAGGTATTCCTACGAGCAGTACTTC.

This clonotype has more than one count but fewer than ten. This chain links TRBV7-9 with TRBJ1-2; D is unclear. CDR3 length: 14 residues. The germline gives CDR1 SEHNR, CDR2 FQNEAQ (reference sequence). V was cut by 6 bases and J by 4 bases, with 15 bases left in between. This chain's CDR3 is CASRGAGRSYGYTF. CDR3 DNA sequence: TGTGCCAGCAGGGGCGCGGGGAGATCCTATGGCTACACCTTC.

The CDR3 is CASSHRPGGGPETQYF. DNA for the CDR3: TGTGCCAGTAGCCACCGACCCGGGGGGGGCCCCGAGACCCAGTACTTC. The rearrangement joins TRBV19 to TRBJ2-5, with 8 bases lining up with TRBD2. After removal of 6 bases from V and 5 bases from J, the junction contained 14 bases not matched to a gene. From germline, CDR1 is LNHDA and CDR2 SQIVND (reference sequence). The CDR3 length is 16 residues.

V is TRBV20-1 and J is TRBJ2-7; D might be TRBD2 (6 bases). V lost 4 bases to trimming and J lost 3 bases, with 13 bases between them. The CDR3 has 13 amino acids. Germline CDR1 reads DFQATT; CDR2 reads SNEGSKA (reference sequence). Here the CDR3 DNA reads TGCAGTGCTACCGGGGGAACCGACTACGAGCAGTACTTC. This codes for CSATGGTDYEQYF.

The sample holds many counts of this clonotype. The chain links TRBV11-3 to TRBJ2-7, with no clear D. Germline CDR1 is SGHNT and CDR2 is YENEEA. The CDR3 extends over 15 amino acids. Trimming took 5 bases from V and 1 from J, leaving 15 bases between them. DNA of the CDR3: TGTGCCAGCAGCCACGGCGGTAGGGTTTCCTACGAGCAGTACTTC. It translates to CASSHGGRVSYEQYF. Together with reference TRBV11-3 and TRBJ2-7, the CDR3 gives the full variable domain: EAGVVQSPRYKIIEKKQPVAFWCNPISGHNTLYWYLQNLGQGPELLIRYENEEAVDDSQLPKDRFSAERLKGVDSTLKIQPAELGDSAVYLCASSHGGRVSYEQYFGPGTRLTVT.

This clonotype was observed a handful of times. A much larger clone lies one base from this, so it may be a read error. The chain couples TRBV20-1 to TRBJ2-7; 9 nucleotides match TRBD2. Looked up from germline, CDR1 is DFQATT and CDR2 is SNEGSKA (reference sequence). The junction had 3 bases not matched to a gene; V was cut back by 5 bases and J by 4 bases. The CDR3 sequence is 12 residues long. The CDR3 coding sequence is TGCAGTGCTGCTAGCGGGAAGTACGAGCAGTACTTC. Encoded protein: CSAASGKYEQYF.

This clonotype was observed many times. This chain joins TRBV6-5 and TRBJ1-5, with TRBD1 as a possible D gene (6 bases). CDR1 and CDR2 from the germline V gene are MNHEY and SVGAGI. Trimming cost V 2 bases and J 9 bases, with 14 bases left between them. The CDR3 spans 14 residues. CDR3 sequence: CASSYMQGQGPQHF. The CDR3 DNA is TGTGCCAGCAGTTACATGCAGGGGCAAGGGCCCCAGCATTTT.

This chain links TRBV20-1 with TRBJ1-1; D is perhaps TRBD1 (5 bases). V gave up 6 bases and J gave up 1 base, with 12 bases separating them. The CDR3 is 13 amino acids. Germline CDR1 and CDR2: DFQATT and SNEGSKA (reference sequence). This CDR3 reads CSAGGGGNTEAFF. The CDR3 coding sequence is TGCAGTGCGGGGGGGGGGGGGAACACTGAAGCTTTCTTT.

This clonotype was found many times. The CDR3 loop reads CASSTGRVNEKLFF. The CDR3 region has the DNA TGTGCCAGCAGTACAGGGCGGGTCAATGAAAAACTGTTTTTT. The chain uses TRBV28 and TRBJ1-4; a possible D gene is TRBD1 (6 bases). V lost 5 bases and J 5 bases, leaving 12 bases between the germline ends. CDR1 is MDHEN, CDR2 SYDVKM, per germline. CDR3 length equals 14 residues.